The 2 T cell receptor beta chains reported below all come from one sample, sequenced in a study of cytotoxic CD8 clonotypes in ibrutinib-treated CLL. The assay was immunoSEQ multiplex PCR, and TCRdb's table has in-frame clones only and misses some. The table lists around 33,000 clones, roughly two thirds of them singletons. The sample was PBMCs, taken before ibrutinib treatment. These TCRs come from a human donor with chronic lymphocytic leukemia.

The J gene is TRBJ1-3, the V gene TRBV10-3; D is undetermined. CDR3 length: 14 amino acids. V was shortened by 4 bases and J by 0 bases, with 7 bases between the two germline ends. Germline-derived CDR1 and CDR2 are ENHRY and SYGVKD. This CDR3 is CAISGVISGNTIYF. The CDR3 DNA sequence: TGTGCCATCAGTGGGGTAATCTCTGGAAACACCATATATTTT.

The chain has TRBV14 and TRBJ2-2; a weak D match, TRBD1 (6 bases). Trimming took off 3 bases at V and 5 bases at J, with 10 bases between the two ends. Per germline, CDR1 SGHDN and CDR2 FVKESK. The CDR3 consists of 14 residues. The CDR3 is CASSQAGVTGELFF. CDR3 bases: TGTGCCAGCAGCCAGGCAGGGGTTACCGGGGAGCTGTTTTTT.